The clone carrying this TCR beta chain has only a few counts. The antigen is undetermined. The data derive from a study of blood T cells in healthy people across ages. Study information: Capture via template switching afforded approximately one barcoded beta molecule per two T cells.

Next came a second PCR, run for 7 to 11 cycles, which used a sample-barcoded 5' primer along with a J-beta primer mix. TCRdb reprocessed the 5' RACE reads via MiXCR and lists one record per CDR3 protein. The sample yields roughly 730,000 distinct CDR3 sequences, approximately 60% seen once. Points from the study as a whole: Researchers said unsorted PBMCs prevented a conclusive naive versus antigen-experienced comparison. With naive T cell percentage, TCR beta diversity showed a strong correlation. Across the age range, TCR beta diversity per million T cells fell in a roughly linear way.

V lost 5 bases and J 5 bases, leaving 3 bases between the germline ends. The CDR3 runs to 11 residues. Germline CDR1 SEHNR, CDR2 FQNEAQ (reference sequence). Material: blood. This TCR was recovered from a man aged 40-50 years in good health. The rearrangement joins TRBV7-9 to TRBJ1-4; D call uncertain. The CDR3, as DNA: TGTGCCAGCAGCAAGAATGAAAAACTGTTTTTT. Amino acid sequence: CASSKNEKLFF.